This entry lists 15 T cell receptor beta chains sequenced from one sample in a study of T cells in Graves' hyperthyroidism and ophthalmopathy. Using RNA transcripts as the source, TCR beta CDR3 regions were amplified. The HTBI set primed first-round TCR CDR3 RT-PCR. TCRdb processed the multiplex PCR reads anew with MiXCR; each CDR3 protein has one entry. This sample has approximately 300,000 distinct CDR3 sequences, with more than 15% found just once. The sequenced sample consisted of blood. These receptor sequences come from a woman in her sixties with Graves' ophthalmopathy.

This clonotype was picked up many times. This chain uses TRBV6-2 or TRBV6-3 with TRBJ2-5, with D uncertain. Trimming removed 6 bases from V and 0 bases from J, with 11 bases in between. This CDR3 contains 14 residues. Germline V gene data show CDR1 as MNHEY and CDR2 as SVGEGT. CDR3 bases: TGTGCCAGCAGCCATAAGCCGTACCAAGAGACCCAGTACTTC. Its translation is CASSHKPYQETQYF.

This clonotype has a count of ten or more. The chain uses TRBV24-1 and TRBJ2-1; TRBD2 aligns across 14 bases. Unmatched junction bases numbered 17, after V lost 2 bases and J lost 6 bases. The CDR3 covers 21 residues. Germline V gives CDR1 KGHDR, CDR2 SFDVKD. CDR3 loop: CATSDSGVPGLAGVTRNEQFF. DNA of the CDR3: TGTGCCACCAGTGATTCGGGGGTCCCGGGACTAGCGGGAGTGACGCGCAATGAGCAGTTCTTC.

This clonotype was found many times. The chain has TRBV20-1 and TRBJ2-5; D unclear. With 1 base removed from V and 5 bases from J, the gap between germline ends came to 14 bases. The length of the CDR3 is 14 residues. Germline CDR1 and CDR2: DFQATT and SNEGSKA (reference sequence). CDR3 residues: CSARVFALGETQYF. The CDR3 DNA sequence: TGCAGTGCTAGAGTGTTCGCCCTAGGGGAGACCCAGTACTTC.

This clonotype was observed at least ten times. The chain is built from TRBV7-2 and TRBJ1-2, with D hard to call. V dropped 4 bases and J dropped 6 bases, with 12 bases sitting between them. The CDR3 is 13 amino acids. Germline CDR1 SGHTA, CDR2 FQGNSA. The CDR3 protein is CASSYVTGDGYTF. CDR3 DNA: TGTGCCAGCAGCTATGTAACGGGAGATGGCTACACCTTC.

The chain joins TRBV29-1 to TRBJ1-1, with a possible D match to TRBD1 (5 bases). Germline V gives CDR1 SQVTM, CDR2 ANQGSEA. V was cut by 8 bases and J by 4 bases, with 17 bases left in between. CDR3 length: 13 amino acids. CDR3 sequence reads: CSPRGGWRTEAFF. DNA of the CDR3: TGCAGCCCCCGGGGGGGTTGGCGCACTGAAGCTTTCTTT.

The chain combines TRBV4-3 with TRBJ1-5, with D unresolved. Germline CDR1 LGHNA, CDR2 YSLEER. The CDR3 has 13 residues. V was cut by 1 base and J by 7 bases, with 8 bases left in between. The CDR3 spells CASSQGSIQPQHF. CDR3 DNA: TGCGCCAGCAGCCAAGGGTCAATCCAGCCCCAGCATTTT.

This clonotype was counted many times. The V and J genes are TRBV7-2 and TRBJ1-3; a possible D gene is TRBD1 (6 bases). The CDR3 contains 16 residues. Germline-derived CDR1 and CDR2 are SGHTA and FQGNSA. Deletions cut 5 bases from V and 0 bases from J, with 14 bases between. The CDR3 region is CASSPRDTFSGNTIYF. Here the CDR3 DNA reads TGTGCCAGCAGCCCACGGGACACCTTCTCTGGAAACACCATATATTTT.

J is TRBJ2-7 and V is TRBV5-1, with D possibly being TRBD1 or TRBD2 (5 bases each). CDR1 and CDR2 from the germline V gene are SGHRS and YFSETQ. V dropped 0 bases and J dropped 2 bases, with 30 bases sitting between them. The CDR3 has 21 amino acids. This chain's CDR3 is CASSLAVGLRDVRLGTYEQYF. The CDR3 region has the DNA TGCGCCAGCAGCTTGGCCGTAGGCCTCCGGGACGTACGACTGGGGACCTACGAGCAGTACTTC.

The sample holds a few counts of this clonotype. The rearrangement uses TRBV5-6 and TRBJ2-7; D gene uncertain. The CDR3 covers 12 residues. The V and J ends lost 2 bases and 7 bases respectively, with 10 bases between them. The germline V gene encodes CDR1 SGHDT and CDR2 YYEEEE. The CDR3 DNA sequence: TGTGCCAGCAGCTTTGGTGCGCGGGAGCAGTACTTC. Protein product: CASSFGAREQYF.

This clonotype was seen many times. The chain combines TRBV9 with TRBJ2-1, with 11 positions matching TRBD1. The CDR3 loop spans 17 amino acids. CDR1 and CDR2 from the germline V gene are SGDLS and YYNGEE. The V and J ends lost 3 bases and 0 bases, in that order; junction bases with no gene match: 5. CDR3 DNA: TGTGCCAGCAGCGCTGGGGACAGGGGGGTCTCCTACAATGAGCAGTTCTTC. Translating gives CASSAGDRGVSYNEQFF.

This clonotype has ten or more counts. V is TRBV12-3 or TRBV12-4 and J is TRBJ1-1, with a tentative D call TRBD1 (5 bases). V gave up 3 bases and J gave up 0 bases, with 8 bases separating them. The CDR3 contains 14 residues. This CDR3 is CASSLRQLNTEAFF. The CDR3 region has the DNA TGTGCCAGCAGTTTGAGACAGCTGAACACTGAAGCTTTCTTT.

The CDR3 DNA reads as TGCAGCGTTGTCGGAAACACCGGGGAGCTGTTTTTT. Residues: CSVVGNTGELFF. The rearrangement links TRBV29-1 to TRBJ2-2; no reliable D call. The CDR3 spans 12 residues. V gave up 4 bases and J gave up 2 bases, with 5 bases separating them. Per the germline V gene, CDR1 is SQVTM and CDR2 is ANQGSEA.

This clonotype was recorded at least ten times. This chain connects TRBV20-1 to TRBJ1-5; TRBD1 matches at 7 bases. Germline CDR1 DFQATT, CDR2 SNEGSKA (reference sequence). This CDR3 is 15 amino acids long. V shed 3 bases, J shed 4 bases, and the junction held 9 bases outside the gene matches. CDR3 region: CSASSGTAKNQPQHF. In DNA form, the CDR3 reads TGCAGTGCTAGCTCCGGGACAGCTAAAAATCAGCCCCAGCATTTT.

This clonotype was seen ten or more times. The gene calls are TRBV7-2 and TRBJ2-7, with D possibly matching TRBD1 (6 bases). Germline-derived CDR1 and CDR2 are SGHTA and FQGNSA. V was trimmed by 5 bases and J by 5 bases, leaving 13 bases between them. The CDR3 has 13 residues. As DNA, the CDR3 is TGTGCCAGCAGCCAACCTCCAGGGGACGAGCAGTACTTC. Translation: CASSQPPGDEQYF.

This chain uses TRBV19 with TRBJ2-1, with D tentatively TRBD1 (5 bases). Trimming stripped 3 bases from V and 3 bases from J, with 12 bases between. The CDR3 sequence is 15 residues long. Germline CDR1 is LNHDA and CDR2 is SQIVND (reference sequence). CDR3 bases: TGTGCCAGTAGTATTGATCGCAGGGTCTACAATGAGCAGTTCTTC. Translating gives CASSIDRRVYNEQFF.